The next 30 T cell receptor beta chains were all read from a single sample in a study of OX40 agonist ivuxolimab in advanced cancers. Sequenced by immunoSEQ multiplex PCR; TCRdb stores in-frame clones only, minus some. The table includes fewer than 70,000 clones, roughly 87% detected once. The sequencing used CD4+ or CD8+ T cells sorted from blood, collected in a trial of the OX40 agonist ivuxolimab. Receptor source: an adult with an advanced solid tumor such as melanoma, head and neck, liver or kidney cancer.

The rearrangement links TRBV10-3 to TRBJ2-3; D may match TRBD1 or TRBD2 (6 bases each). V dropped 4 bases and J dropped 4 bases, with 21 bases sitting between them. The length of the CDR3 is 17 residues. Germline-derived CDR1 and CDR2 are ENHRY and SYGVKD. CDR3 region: CAISGRGAGESADTQYF. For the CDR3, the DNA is TGTGCCATCAGTGGGAGGGGGGCCGGGGAGTCCGCAGATACGCAGTATTTT.

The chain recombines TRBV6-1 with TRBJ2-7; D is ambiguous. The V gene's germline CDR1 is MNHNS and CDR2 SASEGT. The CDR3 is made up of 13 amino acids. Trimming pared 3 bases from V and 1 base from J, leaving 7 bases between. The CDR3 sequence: CASSDTLSYEQYF. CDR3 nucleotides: TGTGCCAGCAGTGACACGTTATCCTACGAGCAGTACTTC.

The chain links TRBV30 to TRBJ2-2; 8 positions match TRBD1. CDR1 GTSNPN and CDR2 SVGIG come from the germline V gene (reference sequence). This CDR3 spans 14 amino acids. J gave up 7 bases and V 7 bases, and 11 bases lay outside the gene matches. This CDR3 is CASATGGNGGELFF. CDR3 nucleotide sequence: TGTGCCTCAGCCACAGGGGGAAACGGCGGGGAGCTGTTTTTT.

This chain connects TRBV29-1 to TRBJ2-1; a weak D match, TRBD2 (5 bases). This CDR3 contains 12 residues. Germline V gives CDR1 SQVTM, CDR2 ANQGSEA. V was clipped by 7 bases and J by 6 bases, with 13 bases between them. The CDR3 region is CSAGVSANEQFF. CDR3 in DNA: TGCAGCGCTGGGGTTAGCGCCAATGAGCAGTTCTTC.

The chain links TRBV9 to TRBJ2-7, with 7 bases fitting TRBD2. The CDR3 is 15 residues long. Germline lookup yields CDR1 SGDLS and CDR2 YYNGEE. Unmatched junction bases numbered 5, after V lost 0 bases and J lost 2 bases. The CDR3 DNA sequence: TGTGCCAGCAGCGTAGGGCTAGCGGTAACCTACGAGCAGTACTTC. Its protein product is CASSVGLAVTYEQYF.

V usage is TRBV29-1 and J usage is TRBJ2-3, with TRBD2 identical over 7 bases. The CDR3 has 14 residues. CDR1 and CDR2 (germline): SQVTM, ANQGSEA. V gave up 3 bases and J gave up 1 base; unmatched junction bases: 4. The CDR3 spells CSVEAGVGTDTQYF. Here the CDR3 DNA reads TGCAGCGTTGAGGCGGGAGTCGGCACAGATACGCAGTATTTT.

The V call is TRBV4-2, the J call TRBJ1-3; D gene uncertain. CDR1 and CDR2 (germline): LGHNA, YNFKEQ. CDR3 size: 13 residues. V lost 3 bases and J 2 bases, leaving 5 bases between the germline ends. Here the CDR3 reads CASSQAAGNTIYF. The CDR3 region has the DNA TGTGCCAGCAGCCAGGCTGCTGGAAACACCATATATTTT.

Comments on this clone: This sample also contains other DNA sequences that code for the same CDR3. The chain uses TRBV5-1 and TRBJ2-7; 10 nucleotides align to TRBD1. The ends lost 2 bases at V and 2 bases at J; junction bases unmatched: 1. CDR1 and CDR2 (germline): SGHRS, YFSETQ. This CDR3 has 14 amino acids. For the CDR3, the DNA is TGCGCCAGCAGCTTAGACAGGGGGCCCTACGAGCAGTACTTC. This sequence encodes CASSLDRGPYEQYF.

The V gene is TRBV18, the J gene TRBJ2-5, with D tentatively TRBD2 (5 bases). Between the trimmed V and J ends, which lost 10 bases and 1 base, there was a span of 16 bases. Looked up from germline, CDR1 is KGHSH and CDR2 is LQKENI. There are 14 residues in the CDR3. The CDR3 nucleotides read TGTGCCACCTCGACCGGGAAGAGCCAAGAGACCCAGTACTTC. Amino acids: CATSTGKSQETQYF.

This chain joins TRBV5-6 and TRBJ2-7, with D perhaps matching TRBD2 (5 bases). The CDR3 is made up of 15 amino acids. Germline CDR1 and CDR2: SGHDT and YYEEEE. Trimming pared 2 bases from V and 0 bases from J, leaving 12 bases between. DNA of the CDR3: TGTGCCAGCAGCTTTTTCCAGCGGAACTCCTACGAGCAGTACTTC. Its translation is CASSFFQRNSYEQYF.

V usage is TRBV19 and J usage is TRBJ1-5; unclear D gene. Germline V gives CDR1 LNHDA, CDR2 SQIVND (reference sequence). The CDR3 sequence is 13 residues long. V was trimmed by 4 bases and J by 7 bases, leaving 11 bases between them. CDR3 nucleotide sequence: TGTGCCAGTAGTACCCCGGGCAGCCAGCCCCAGCATTTT. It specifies CASSTPGSQPQHF.

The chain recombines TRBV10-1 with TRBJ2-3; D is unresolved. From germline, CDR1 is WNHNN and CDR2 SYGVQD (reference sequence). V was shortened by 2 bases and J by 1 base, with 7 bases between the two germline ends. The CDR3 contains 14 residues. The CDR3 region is CASSEEAGTDTQYF. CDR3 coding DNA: TGCGCCAGCAGTGAGGAGGCTGGCACAGATACGCAGTATTTT.

The CDR3 sequence: CASRSGASAAYEQYF. CDR3 nucleotide sequence: TGTGCCAGTAGATCGGGGGCTAGCGCTGCCTACGAGCAGTACTTC. The genes are TRBV19 and TRBJ2-7; the D call may be TRBD1 or TRBD2 (6 bases each). Germline CDR1 and CDR2: LNHDA and SQIVND (reference sequence). The V end lost 6 bases, the J end lost 2 bases, and 17 bases lay between the germline ends. The length of the CDR3 is 15 residues. Complete variable domain (other parts from reference TRBV19 and TRBJ2-7): DGGITQSPKYLFRKEGQNVTLSCEQNLNHDAMYWYRQDPGQGLRLIYYSQIVNDFQKGDIAEGYSVSREKKESFPLTVTSAQKNPTAFYLCASRSGASAAYEQYFGPGTRLTVT.

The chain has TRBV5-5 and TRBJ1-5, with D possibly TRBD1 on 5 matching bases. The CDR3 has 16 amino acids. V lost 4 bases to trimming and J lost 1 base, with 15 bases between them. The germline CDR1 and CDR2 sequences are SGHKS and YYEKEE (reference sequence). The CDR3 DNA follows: TGTGCCAGCAGCGGGGACTTACTGGGGAGCAATCAGCCCCAGCATTTT. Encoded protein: CASSGDLLGSNQPQHF.

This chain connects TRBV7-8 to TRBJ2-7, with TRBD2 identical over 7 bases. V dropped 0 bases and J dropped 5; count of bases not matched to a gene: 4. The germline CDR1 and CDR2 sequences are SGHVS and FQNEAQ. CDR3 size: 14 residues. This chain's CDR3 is CASSLAGGIHEQYF. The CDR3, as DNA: TGTGCCAGCAGCTTAGCGGGAGGGATCCACGAGCAGTACTTC.

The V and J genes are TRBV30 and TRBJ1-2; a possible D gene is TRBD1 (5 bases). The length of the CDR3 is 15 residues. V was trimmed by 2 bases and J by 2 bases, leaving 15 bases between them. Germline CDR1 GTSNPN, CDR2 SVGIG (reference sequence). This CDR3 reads CAWSPRQNSNYGYTF. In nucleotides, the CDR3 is TGTGCCTGGAGTCCACGACAGAACAGCAACTATGGCTACACCTTC.

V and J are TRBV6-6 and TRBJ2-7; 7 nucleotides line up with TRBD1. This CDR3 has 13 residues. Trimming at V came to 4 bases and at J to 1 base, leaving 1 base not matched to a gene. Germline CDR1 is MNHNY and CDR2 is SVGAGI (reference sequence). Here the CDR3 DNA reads TGTGCCAGCAGTTCGGGACAGTCCTACGAGCAGTACTTC. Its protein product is CASSSGQSYEQYF.

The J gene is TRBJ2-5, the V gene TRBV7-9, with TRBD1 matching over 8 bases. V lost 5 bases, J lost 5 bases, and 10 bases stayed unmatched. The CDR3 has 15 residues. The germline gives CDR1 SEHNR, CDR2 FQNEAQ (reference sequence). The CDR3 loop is CASSPHPGGWETQYF. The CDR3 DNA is TGTGCCAGCAGCCCACACCCAGGGGGCTGGGAGACCCAGTACTTC.

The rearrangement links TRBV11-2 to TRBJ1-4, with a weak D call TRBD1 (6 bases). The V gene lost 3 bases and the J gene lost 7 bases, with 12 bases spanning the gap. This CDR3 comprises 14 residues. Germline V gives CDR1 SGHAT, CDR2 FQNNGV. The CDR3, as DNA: TGTGCCAGCAGCTTTTCATGGACAGTTGAAAAACTGTTTTTT. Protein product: CASSFSWTVEKLFF.

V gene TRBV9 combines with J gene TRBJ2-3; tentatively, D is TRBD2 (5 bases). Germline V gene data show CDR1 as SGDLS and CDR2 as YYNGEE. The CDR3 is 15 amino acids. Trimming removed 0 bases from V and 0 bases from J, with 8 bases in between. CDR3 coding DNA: TGTGCCAGCAGCGTAGATGGGAGCAGCACAGATACGCAGTATTTT. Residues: CASSVDGSSTDTQYF.

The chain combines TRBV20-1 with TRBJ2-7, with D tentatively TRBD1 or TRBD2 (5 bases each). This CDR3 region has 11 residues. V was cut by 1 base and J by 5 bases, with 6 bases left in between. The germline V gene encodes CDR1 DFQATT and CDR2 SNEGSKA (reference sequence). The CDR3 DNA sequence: TGCAGTGCTAGAGGGGGACACGAGCAGTACTTC. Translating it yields CSARGGHEQYF.

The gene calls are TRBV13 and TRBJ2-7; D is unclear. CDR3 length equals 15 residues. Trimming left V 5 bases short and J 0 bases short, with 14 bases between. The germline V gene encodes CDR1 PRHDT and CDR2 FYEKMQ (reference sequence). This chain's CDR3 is CASSRPPENSYEQYF. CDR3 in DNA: TGTGCCAGCAGCAGACCCCCGGAGAACTCCTACGAGCAGTACTTC.

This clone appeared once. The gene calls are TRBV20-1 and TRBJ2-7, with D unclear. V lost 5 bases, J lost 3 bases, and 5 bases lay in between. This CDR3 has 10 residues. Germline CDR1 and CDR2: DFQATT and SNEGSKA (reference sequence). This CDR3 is CSALNYEQYF. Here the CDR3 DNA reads TGCAGTGCTCTGAACTACGAGCAGTACTTC.

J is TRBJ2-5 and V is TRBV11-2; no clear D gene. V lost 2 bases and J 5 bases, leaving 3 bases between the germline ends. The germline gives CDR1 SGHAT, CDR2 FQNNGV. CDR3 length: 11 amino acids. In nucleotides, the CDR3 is TGTGCCAGCAGCTTACACGAGACCCAGTACTTC. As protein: CASSLHETQYF. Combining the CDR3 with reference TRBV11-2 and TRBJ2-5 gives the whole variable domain EAGVAQSPRYKIIEKRQSVAFWCNPISGHATLYWYQQILGQGPKLLIQFQNNGVVDDSQLPKDRFSAERLKGVDSTLKIQPAKLEDSAVYLCASSLHETQYFGPGTRLLVL.

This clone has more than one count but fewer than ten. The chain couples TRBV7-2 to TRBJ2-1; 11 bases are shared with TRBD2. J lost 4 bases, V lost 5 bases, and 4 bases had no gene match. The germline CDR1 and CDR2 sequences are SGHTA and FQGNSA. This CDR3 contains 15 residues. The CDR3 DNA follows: TGTGCCAGCAGCCAAGGGACTAGCGGTTACAATGAGCAGTTCTTC. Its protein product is CASSQGTSGYNEQFF.

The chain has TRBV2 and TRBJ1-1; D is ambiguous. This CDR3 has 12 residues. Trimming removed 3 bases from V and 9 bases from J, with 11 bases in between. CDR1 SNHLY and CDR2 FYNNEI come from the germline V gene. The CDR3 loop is CASSEVSRQAFF. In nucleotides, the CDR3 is TGTGCCAGCAGTGAGGTCTCCAGGCAAGCTTTCTTT.

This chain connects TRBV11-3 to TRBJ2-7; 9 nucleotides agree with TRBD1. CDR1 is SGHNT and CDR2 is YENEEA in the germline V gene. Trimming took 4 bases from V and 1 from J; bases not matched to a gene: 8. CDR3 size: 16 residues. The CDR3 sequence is CASSSPGTGISYEQYF. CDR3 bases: TGTGCCAGCAGCTCCCCCGGGACAGGGATTTCCTACGAGCAGTACTTC.

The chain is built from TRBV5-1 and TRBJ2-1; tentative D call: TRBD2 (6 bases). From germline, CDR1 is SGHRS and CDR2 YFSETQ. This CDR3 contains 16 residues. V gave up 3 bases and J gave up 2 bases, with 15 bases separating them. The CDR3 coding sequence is TGCGCCAGCAGCTGGGGGGACGCTAGCGCCTACAATGAGCAGTTCTTC. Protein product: CASSWGDASAYNEQFF.

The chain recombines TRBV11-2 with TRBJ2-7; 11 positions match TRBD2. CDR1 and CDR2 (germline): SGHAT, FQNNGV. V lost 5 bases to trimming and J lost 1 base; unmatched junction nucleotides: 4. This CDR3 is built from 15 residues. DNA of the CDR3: TGTGCCAGCAGCGAAACTAGCGGGAGTTCCTACGAGCAGTACTTC. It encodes CASSETSGSSYEQYF.

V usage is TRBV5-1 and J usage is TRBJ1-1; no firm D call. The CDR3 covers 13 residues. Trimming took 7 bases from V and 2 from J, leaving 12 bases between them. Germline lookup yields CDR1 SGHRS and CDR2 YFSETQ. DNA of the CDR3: TGCGCCAGCGCCCGGCAGGATAACACTGAAGCTTTCTTT. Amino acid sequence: CASARQDNTEAFF.